The 26 T cell receptor beta chains presented below share a single source sample, sequenced in a study of sequential checkpoint blockade in melanoma. The method was immunoSEQ multiplex PCR; TCRdb's version includes in-frame clones alone and lacks a portion of them. The sample has 5,000 to 6,000 clones, about 30% seen once. Treatment in this sample: randomized to nivolumab then ipilimumab (arm A) or the reverse (arm B). The specimen comprised tumor tissue (inferred from file names), sampled from a patient given nivolumab and ipilimumab in sequence. The receptors shown here come from a human donor with melanoma.

V and J are TRBV19 and TRBJ1-2; possible D gene TRBD1, 6 bases. The CDR3 is made up of 15 amino acids. Germline V gene data show CDR1 as LNHDA and CDR2 as SQIVND (reference sequence). Trimming cost V 1 base and J 4 bases, with 13 bases left between them. The CDR3 loop is CASSIGGGIRYGYTF. The DNA of the CDR3 is TGTGCCAGTAGTATAGGAGGGGGGATCCGCTATGGCTACACCTTC. Combining the CDR3 with reference TRBV19 and TRBJ1-2 gives the whole variable domain DGGITQSPKYLFRKEGQNVTLSCEQNLNHDAMYWYRQDPGQGLRLIYYSQIVNDFQKGDIAEGYSVSREKKESFPLTVTSAQKNPTAFYLCASSIGGGIRYGYTFGSGTRLTVV.

This clone was observed at least ten times. This rearrangement joins TRBV2 to TRBJ1-5, with 8 bases fitting TRBD1. This CDR3 region has 15 residues. Germline V gene data show CDR1 as SNHLY and CDR2 as FYNNEI. The V and J ends lost 4 bases and 1 base, in that order; junction bases with no gene match: 3. The CDR3 nucleotides read TGTGCCAGCAGTGTTTCAGGGGGCAGCAATCAGCCCCAGCATTTT. Its protein is CASSVSGGSNQPQHF.

This clone has a count of ten or more. The chain couples TRBV11-3 to TRBJ2-5; D is possibly TRBD2 (5 bases). Per germline, CDR1 SGHNT and CDR2 YENEEA. Trimming left V 4 bases short and J 4 bases short, with 16 bases between. CDR3 size: 15 residues. The CDR3 DNA sequence: TGTGCCAGCAGCTCCCATTCGAGGGTAGGAGAGACCCAGTACTTC. Translation gives CASSSHSRVGETQYF.

This sequence joins TRBV28 and TRBJ1-5; D may be TRBD1 (5 bases). V was pared by 4 bases and J by 5 bases, with 12 bases between. The CDR3 totals 14 residues. The germline V gene has CDR1 MDHEN and CDR2 SYDVKM. CDR3 coding DNA: TGTGCCAGCAGTTCTCAGCAGGGCCATCAGCCCCAGCATTTT. Its protein is CASSSQQGHQPQHF. The entire variable domain, with the rest obtained from reference TRBV28 and TRBJ1-5, is as follows: DVKVTQSSRYLVKRTGEKVFLECVQDMDHENMFWYRQDPGLGLRLIYFSYDVKMKEKGDIPEGYSVSREKKERFSLILESASTNQTSMYLCASSSQQGHQPQHFGDGTRLSIL.

The V call is TRBV14, the J call TRBJ2-1, with a tentative D call TRBD1 (6 bases). Trimming pared 3 bases from V and 16 bases from J, leaving 13 bases between. In germline, CDR1 is SGHDN, CDR2 FVKESK. The length of the CDR3 is 11 residues. The chain's CDR3 is CASSQKTGLFF. The CDR3 DNA follows: TGTGCCAGCAGCCAGAAGACAGGCCTTTTCTTC.

V and J are TRBV18 and TRBJ2-7, with 10 nucleotides matching TRBD1. Germline loops: CDR1 KGHSH, CDR2 LQKENI. Trimming at V came to 0 bases and at J to 7 bases, leaving 9 bases not matched to a gene. This CDR3 region has 16 residues. CDR3 residues: CASSPPWDRGRGEQYF. In DNA, the CDR3 is TGTGCCAGCTCACCACCGTGGGACAGGGGAAGAGGTGAGCAGTACTTC.

This clone was counted only a few times. V and J are TRBV11-3 and TRBJ2-3; D is ambiguous. The CDR3 contains 15 residues. The germline gives CDR1 SGHNT, CDR2 YENEEA. Trimming removed 2 bases at V and 1 base at J, with 10 bases between. The CDR3, as DNA: TGTGCCAGCAGCTTAAAAGCAATCGGCACAGATACGCAGTATTTT. As protein: CASSLKAIGTDTQYF.

The V and J genes are TRBV18 and TRBJ2-7; 8 bases line up with TRBD1. Germline assignment: CDR1 KGHSH and CDR2 LQKENI. CDR3 length: 15 residues. Unmatched junction bases numbered 7, after V lost 3 bases and J lost 3 bases. CDR3 amino acids: CASSPGQGVIYEQYF. The DNA of the CDR3 is TGTGCCAGCTCACCCGGACAGGGTGTGATCTACGAGCAGTACTTC.

The gene calls are TRBV28 and TRBJ1-3; the D gene is possibly TRBD1 (5 bases). Trimming stripped 3 bases from V and 3 bases from J, with 9 bases between. The CDR3 covers 14 residues. Germline CDR1 is MDHEN and CDR2 is SYDVKM. For the CDR3, the DNA is TGTGCCAGCAGTTTGGGAGGGGTTGGAAACACCATATATTTT. It translates to CASSLGGVGNTIYF.

This clone was counted between two and nine times. The chain uses TRBV6-8 and TRBJ2-5, with 9 bases matching TRBD1. V lost 2 bases, J lost 5 bases, and 0 bases stayed unmatched. Germline CDR1 is MNHGY and CDR2 is SAAAGT. This CDR3 comprises 13 residues. CDR3 sequence: CASSYDRGETQYF. The CDR3 DNA reads TGTGCCAGCAGTTACGACAGGGGGGAGACCCAGTACTTC.

The J gene is TRBJ2-1, the V gene TRBV7-7, with 7 nucleotides matching TRBD1. The germline V gene has CDR1 SSHAT and CDR2 FNYEAQ (reference sequence). V shed 5 bases and J 4 bases; nucleotides not matched to a gene: 8. This CDR3 comprises 15 residues. The CDR3: CASSPRGQLYNEQFF. The DNA of the CDR3 is TGTGCCAGCAGCCCCCGGGGACAGCTATACAATGAGCAGTTCTTC.

This clone was detected a few times. The rearrangement uses TRBV10-3 and TRBJ1-4, with D maybe TRBD1 (5 bases). The CDR3 runs 14 residues. Deletions cut 2 bases from V and 8 bases from J, with 12 bases between. Germline CDR1 and CDR2: ENHRY and SYGVKD. CDR3 protein: CAISEGDQGEKLFF. CDR3 DNA sequence: TGTGCCATCAGTGAGGGGGACCAGGGCGAAAAACTGTTTTTT.

A few counts support this clone. The chain is built from TRBV19 and TRBJ1-1, with a weak D call TRBD1 (6 bases). V dropped 4 bases and J dropped 5 bases, with 14 bases sitting between them. The germline V gene has CDR1 LNHDA and CDR2 SQIVND (reference sequence). This CDR3 comprises 14 residues. Here the CDR3 DNA reads TGTGCCAGTAGTACTGGACAGCGAGGGACTGAAGCTTTCTTT. Encoded protein: CASSTGQRGTEAFF.

The chain links TRBV18 to TRBJ2-7; D is perhaps TRBD2 (6 bases). The V gene's germline CDR1 is KGHSH and CDR2 LQKENI. The CDR3 length is 18 residues. Between the trimmed V and J ends, which lost 0 bases and 0 bases, there was a span of 18 bases. DNA of the CDR3: TGTGCCAGCTCACCACCTACTTGGGGCGGGAAGGACTCCTACGAGCAGTACTTC. Its protein product is CASSPPTWGGKDSYEQYF. The variable domain in full, completed from reference TRBV18 and TRBJ2-7, reads NAGVMQNPRHLVRRRGQEARLRCSPMKGHSHVYWYRQLPEEGLKFMVYLQKENIIDESGMPKERFSAEFPKEGPSILRIQQVVRGDSAAYFCASSPPTWGGKDSYEQYFGPGTRLTVT.

V gene TRBV5-1 combines with J gene TRBJ2-7, with D possibly matching TRBD1 (5 bases). Germline V gives CDR1 SGHRS, CDR2 YFSETQ. The CDR3 runs 14 residues. The V gene lost 1 base and the J gene lost 3 bases, with 11 bases spanning the gap. For the CDR3, the DNA is TGCGCCAGCAGCTTGTCCAGGGCCGACTACGAGCAGTACTTC. This gives the protein CASSLSRADYEQYF.

This clone was detected only a few times. This chain links TRBV30 with TRBJ1-4; weak D call: TRBD1 (5 bases). With 3 bases removed from V and 8 bases from J, the gap between germline ends came to 10 bases. CDR1 is GTSNPN and CDR2 is SVGIG in the germline V gene (reference sequence). This CDR3 contains 12 residues. The CDR3: CAWSGTFEKLFF. Written as DNA, the CDR3 is TGTGCCTGGAGCGGGACTTTCGAAAAACTGTTTTTT.

This clone ranks as medium-sized. CDR3 protein: CASSYGRLNTEAFF. In DNA form, the CDR3 reads TGTGCCAGCAGTTACGGGCGGTTGAACACTGAAGCTTTCTTT. The J gene is TRBJ1-1, the V gene TRBV6-8; no definite D call. Germline assignment: CDR1 MNHGY and CDR2 SAAAGT. V was trimmed by 2 bases and J by 0 bases, leaving 7 bases between them. The CDR3 loop spans 14 amino acids.

This clone came up a few times. The J gene is TRBJ1-2, the V gene TRBV6-8; D remains unclear. Germline V gene lookup returns CDR1 MNHGY and CDR2 SAAAGT. Trimming removed 0 bases from V and 4 bases from J, with 12 bases in between. The CDR3 consists of 15 residues. This CDR3 is CASSYSSRISYGYTF. The DNA of the CDR3 is TGTGCCAGCAGTTACTCGAGTCGGATCAGCTATGGCTACACCTTC.

By share of the sample, this clone is medium-sized. This chain joins TRBV6-8 and TRBJ2-2, with 16 positions matching TRBD2. The junction had 6 bases not matched to a gene; V was cut back by 7 bases and J by 4 bases. The CDR3 runs 17 residues. Per the germline V gene, CDR1 is MNHGY and CDR2 is SAAAGT. CDR3 sequence (DNA): TGTGCCAGCACCGGGACTAGCGGGAGGGAGGGCACCGGGGAGCTGTTTTTT. Translated: CASTGTSGREGTGELFF.

The chain carries TRBV12-5 and TRBJ1-4; D is possibly TRBD1 (5 bases). The V end lost 1 base, the J end lost 5 bases, and 5 bases lay between the germline ends. Germline lookup yields CDR1 LGHNT and CDR2 FRNRAP. The CDR3 covers 13 residues. For the CDR3, the DNA is TGTGCTAGTGGTTTGGAGGGGAATGAAAAACTGTTTTTT. Amino acid sequence: CASGLEGNEKLFF.

This clone was observed a few times. V and J are TRBV11-3 and TRBJ1-1; D is possibly TRBD1 (5 bases). The germline V and J ends were trimmed by 8 bases and 0 bases, with 22 bases remaining between them. This CDR3 contains 17 residues. CDR1 and CDR2 (germline): SGHNT, YENEEA. The CDR3 loop is CASLGGGLQGLNTEAFF. CDR3 DNA: TGTGCCAGCTTGGGGGGAGGGTTACAAGGTCTGAACACTGAAGCTTTCTTT. Looking up the rest from reference TRBV11-3 and TRBJ1-1 gives the full variable domain: EAGVVQSPRYKIIEKKQPVAFWCNPISGHNTLYWYLQNLGQGPELLIRYENEEAVDDSQLPKDRFSAERLKGVDSTLKIQPAELGDSAVYLCASLGGGLQGLNTEAFFGQGTRLTVV.

The V gene is TRBV9, the J gene TRBJ2-5; D perhaps matches TRBD1 (6 bases). V lost 2 bases and J lost 1, with 12 bases in between. The CDR3 covers 15 residues. Germline V lookup: CDR1 SGDLS, CDR2 YYNGEE. The chain's CDR3 is CASSVTTGIQETQYF. The CDR3 DNA is TGTGCCAGCAGCGTTACGACAGGCATCCAAGAGACCCAGTACTTC.

The chain carries TRBV19 and TRBJ1-5; TRBD1 aligns across 8 bases. Germline V gene sequence: CDR1 LNHDA, CDR2 SQIVND (reference sequence). Trimming cost V 3 bases and J 7 bases; bases outside gene matches: 8. This CDR3 spans 15 amino acids. The CDR3 protein is CASSIDRGVGQPQHF. The CDR3 region has the DNA TGTGCCAGTAGTATTGACAGGGGCGTGGGACAGCCCCAGCATTTT. The whole variable domain, filled in from reference TRBV19 and TRBJ1-5, reads DGGITQSPKYLFRKEGQNVTLSCEQNLNHDAMYWYRQDPGQGLRLIYYSQIVNDFQKGDIAEGYSVSREKKESFPLTVTSAQKNPTAFYLCASSIDRGVGQPQHFGDGTRLSIL.

The gene calls are TRBV6-8 and TRBJ2-7, with D perhaps being TRBD1 or TRBD2 (5 bases each). The V and J ends lost 11 bases and 0 bases respectively, with 14 bases between them. The CDR3 contains 13 residues. Germline lookup yields CDR1 MNHGY and CDR2 SAAAGT. CDR3 coding DNA: TGTGCCTCACAACCGGGACCCTCCTACGAGCAGTACTTC. Encoded protein: CASQPGPSYEQYF.

This clone has more than one count but fewer than ten. The chain has TRBV6-8 and TRBJ1-5, with 9 positions matching TRBD1. The length of the CDR3 is 15 residues. V shed 5 bases and J 6 bases; nucleotides not matched to a gene: 8. In germline, CDR1 is MNHGY, CDR2 SAAAGT. The CDR3 nucleotides read TGTGCCAGCAGTCGAACAGGGGGCGAGGGTCAGCCCCAGCATTTT. It translates to CASSRTGGEGQPQHF.

The rearrangement joins TRBV5-1 to TRBJ2-4, with 12 bases aligning to TRBD2. The CDR3 covers 20 residues. CDR1 SGHRS and CDR2 YFSETQ come from the germline V gene. V shed 4 bases and J 1 base; nucleotides not matched to a gene: 15. CDR3 sequence reads: CASSHGRLAGGIGAKNIQYF. In DNA, the CDR3 is TGCGCCAGCAGCCACGGACGGCTAGCGGGGGGGATCGGGGCCAAAAACATTCAGTACTTC.